This T cell receptor beta chain comes out of a study of glioma-infiltrating T cells. Study-level findings and limits: Tissue-blood divergence was below expectation in non-neoplastic patients, above in gliomas. Very few CDR3 sequences were shared between tissue and blood.

The length of the CDR3 is 16 residues. CDR1 is MNHNS and CDR2 is SASEGT in the germline V gene. Germline trimming cut 6 bases from V and 0 bases from J; bases unmatched to any gene: 5. This clonotype is labeled as medium-sized. What it binds is unknown. Amplification of TCR alpha and beta CDR3 regions from RNA used iRepertoire nested multiplex PCR. Each CDR3 protein is one row after TCRdb ran MiXCR on the multiplex PCR reads. Here the sample spans approximately 93,000 distinct CDR3 sequences, approximately 42% being singletons. The TCR comes from a human donor with low-grade glioma or glioblastoma, undergoing nonglioma brain surgery, or in good health (not recorded which). The rearrangement uses TRBV6-1 and TRBJ1-1, with TRBD1 identical over 12 bases. Sequencing used glioma tissue, nonneoplastic brain tissue, or PBMCs (not recorded which). The CDR3, as DNA: TGTGCCAGCAGCCCGGGACAGGGGGCCTTGAACACTGAAGCTTTCTTT. It specifies CASSPGQGALNTEAFF.